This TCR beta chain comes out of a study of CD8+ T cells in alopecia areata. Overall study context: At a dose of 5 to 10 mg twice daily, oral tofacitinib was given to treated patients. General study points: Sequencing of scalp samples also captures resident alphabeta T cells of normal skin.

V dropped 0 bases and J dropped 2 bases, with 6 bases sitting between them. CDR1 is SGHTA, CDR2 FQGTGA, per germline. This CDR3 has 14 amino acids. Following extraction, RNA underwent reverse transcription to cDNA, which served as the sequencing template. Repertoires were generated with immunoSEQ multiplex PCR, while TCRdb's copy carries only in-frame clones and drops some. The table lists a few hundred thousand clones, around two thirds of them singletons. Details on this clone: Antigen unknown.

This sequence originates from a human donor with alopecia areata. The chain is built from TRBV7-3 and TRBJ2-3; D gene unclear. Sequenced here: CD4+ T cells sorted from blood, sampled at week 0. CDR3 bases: TGTGCCAGCAGCTTAACATCCTACACAGATACGCAGTATTTT. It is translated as CASSLTSYTDTQYF.